One sample yielded the 19 T cell receptor beta chains listed below, sequenced in a study of Ad26.COV2.S vaccination and SARS-CoV-2 variants. Sequencing was performed with immunoSEQ multiplex PCR; in TCRdb, only in-frame clones are kept and a portion is missing. The data show some 340,000 clones, 86% seen once. The treatment here: approximately 18 received Ad26.COV2.S at low or high dose, single or two shots; about five received placebo; per-sample allocation not given. Sampling took place 63 days after the first vaccine or placebo injection. This specimen consisted of peripheral blood, obtained in a trial of Ad26.COV2.S vaccine versus placebo. These TCRs come from a person between 18 and 65 years old who received the Ad26.COV2.S COVID-19 vaccine or a placebo.

This rearrangement joins TRBV24-1 to TRBJ2-1, with 8 bases matching TRBD2. V was clipped by 4 bases and J by 6 bases; unmatched bases: 7. Germline CDR1 reads KGHDR; CDR2 reads SFDVKD. The CDR3 sequence is 15 residues long. CDR3 nucleotide sequence: TGTGCCACCAGTGAGTCCGGGACTAGGTCCAATGAGCAGTTCTTC. The encoded protein is CATSESGTRSNEQFF.

This clone was counted only a few times. V usage is TRBV4-3 and J usage is TRBJ1-1; tentatively, D is TRBD1 (5 bases). This CDR3 comprises 14 residues. Germline-derived CDR1 and CDR2 are LGHNA and YSLEER. V shed 1 base and J shed 4 bases, with 10 bases lying between them. The CDR3 DNA reads as TGCGCCAGCAGCCAAGGGACAAGAGGCACTGAAGCTTTCTTT. Protein sequence: CASSQGTRGTEAFF.

This clone was picked up one time. The genes are TRBV24-1 and TRBJ2-5; D is tentatively TRBD1 or TRBD2 (6 bases each). The CDR3 sequence is 16 residues long. V lost 4 bases, J lost 2 bases, and 16 bases lay in between. The germline V gene has CDR1 KGHDR and CDR2 SFDVKD. CDR3 loop: CATSEGGLSKQETQYF. Written as DNA, the CDR3 is TGTGCCACCAGTGAGGGGGGCCTGTCCAAACAAGAGACCCAGTACTTC.

The chain employs TRBV27 and TRBJ1-5; no clear D gene. CDR1 is MNHEY and CDR2 is SMNVEV in the germline V gene (reference sequence). The CDR3 loop spans 14 amino acids. The V end was cut by 8 bases, the J end by 7 bases, with 18 bases between. CDR3: CASSDRGSMQPQHF. CDR3 sequence (DNA): TGTGCCAGCTCCGACCGGGGTTCGATGCAGCCCCAGCATTTT.

This sequence joins TRBV7-8 and TRBJ2-2; the D is unclear. Germline lookup yields CDR1 SGHVS and CDR2 FQNEAQ. V lost 7 bases and J 3 bases, leaving 9 bases between the germline ends. The CDR3 loop spans 13 amino acids. The CDR3: CASKQGYTGELFF. In nucleotides, the CDR3 is TGTGCCAGCAAACAAGGTTACACCGGGGAGCTGTTTTTT.

This sequence joins TRBV6-6 and TRBJ2-7; TRBD1 matches 7 bases. This CDR3 spans 14 amino acids. In germline, CDR1 is MNHNY, CDR2 SVGAGI (reference sequence). Losses at the gene ends were 9 bases for V and 0 bases for J; bases not matched to a gene: 8. This CDR3 is CASERTGSSYEQYF. As DNA, the CDR3 is TGTGCCAGTGAGCGGACAGGTAGCTCCTACGAGCAGTACTTC.

In regard to this clone: In the same sample, other DNA sequences code for this CDR3. The chain uses TRBV27 and TRBJ1-1, with D perhaps matching TRBD1 (6 bases). The V end lost 2 bases, the J end lost 1 base, and 8 bases lay between the germline ends. The CDR3 extends over 14 amino acids. The germline V gene encodes CDR1 MNHEY and CDR2 SMNVEV (reference sequence). The CDR3 DNA reads TGTGCCAGCAGTTTACAGACAGGGAACACTGAAGCTTTCTTT. It yields the protein CASSLQTGNTEAFF.

This rearrangement joins TRBV11-2 to TRBJ2-7, with a weak D call TRBD2 (5 bases). Trimming pared 4 bases from V and 4 bases from J, leaving 14 bases between. CDR3 length: 14 amino acids. CDR1 is SGHAT, CDR2 FQNNGV, per germline. The CDR3 nucleotides read TGTGCCAGCAGCTCCGTGTTTCGGGGATACGAGCAGTACTTC. Translating gives CASSSVFRGYEQYF. Complete variable domain (other parts from reference TRBV11-2 and TRBJ2-7): EAGVAQSPRYKIIEKRQSVAFWCNPISGHATLYWYQQILGQGPKLLIQFQNNGVVDDSQLPKDRFSAERLKGVDSTLKIQPAKLEDSAVYLCASSSVFRGYEQYFGPGTRLTVT.

The rearrangement links TRBV19 to TRBJ1-1; tentative D call: TRBD1 (6 bases). V dropped 5 bases and J dropped 4 bases, with 17 bases sitting between them. Germline CDR1 reads LNHDA; CDR2 reads SQIVND (reference sequence). The CDR3 spans 15 residues. The CDR3 here is CASSSRTGQGTEAFF. In DNA, the CDR3 is TGTGCCAGTAGTTCACGAACAGGGCAGGGCACTGAAGCTTTCTTT.

V gene TRBV5-1 combines with J gene TRBJ1-2; no firm D call. This CDR3 region has 16 residues. Germline V lookup: CDR1 SGHRS, CDR2 YFSETQ. Trimming removed 4 bases at V and 4 bases at J, with 20 bases between. The CDR3, as DNA: TGCGCCAGCAGCCCCCTGCCCCCCAGGAACAGCTATGGCTACACCTTC. Amino acids: CASSPLPPRNSYGYTF.

In the case of this clone: The sample contains more than one DNA sequence encoding this CDR3. The V and J genes are TRBV3-1 (or the pseudogene TRBV3-2) and TRBJ1-1; D call uncertain. This CDR3 spans 13 amino acids. The germline CDR1 and CDR2 sequences are LGHDT and YNNKEL (reference sequence). V dropped 1 base and J dropped 2 bases, with 5 bases sitting between them. The DNA for the CDR3 is TGTGCCAGCAGCCAAGGTTCCAACACTGAAGCTTTCTTT. It encodes CASSQGSNTEAFF.

The genes are TRBV18 and TRBJ1-5; 7 bases agree with TRBD1. The germline gives CDR1 KGHSH, CDR2 LQKENI. The V gene end was trimmed by 6 bases and the J gene end by 2 bases; junction bases not matched to a gene: 1. This CDR3 comprises 13 residues. In DNA form, the CDR3 reads TGTGCCAGCTCTACAGGGGGCAATCAGCCCCAGCATTTT. It is translated as CASSTGGNQPQHF. Filled out from reference TRBV18 and TRBJ1-5, the complete variable domain reads NAGVMQNPRHLVRRRGQEARLRCSPMKGHSHVYWYRQLPEEGLKFMVYLQKENIIDESGMPKERFSAEFPKEGPSILRIQQVVRGDSAAYFCASSTGGNQPQHFGDGTRLSIL.

V usage is TRBV7-2 and J usage is TRBJ2-7; 7 bases map to TRBD1. The CDR3 contains 13 residues. V lost 8 bases to trimming and J lost 4 bases; unmatched junction nucleotides: 8. Germline loops: CDR1 SGHTA, CDR2 FQGNSA. Written as DNA, the CDR3 is TGTGCCAGCTCCCACAGGGGCAGGTACGAGCAGTACTTC. Protein sequence: CASSHRGRYEQYF.

V and J are TRBV7-2 and TRBJ2-2; 13 bases are a match to TRBD2. The CDR3 consists of 17 residues. The junction had 6 bases not matched to a gene; V was cut back by 2 bases and J by 6 bases. CDR1 is SGHTA, CDR2 FQGNSA, per germline. The CDR3 nucleotides read TGTGCCAGCAGCTTAAGGACTAGCGGGGGCCCTCCCGGGGAGCTGTTTTTT. The encoded protein is CASSLRTSGGPPGELFF.

CDR3 protein: CASSESPNTEAFF. The DNA for the CDR3 is TGTGCCAGCAGTGAAAGTCCGAACACTGAAGCTTTCTTT. The chain is built from TRBV2 and TRBJ1-1, with D uncertain. The V gene lost 2 bases and the J gene lost 1 base, with 5 bases spanning the gap. Germline-derived CDR1 and CDR2 are SNHLY and FYNNEI. This CDR3 contains 13 residues. The full variable domain, its missing parts supplied by reference TRBV2 and TRBJ1-1, is EPEVTQTPSHQVTQMGQEVILRCVPISNHLYFYWYRQILGQKVEFLVSFYNNEISEKSEIFDDQFSVERPDGSNFTLKIRSTKLEDSAMYFCASSESPNTEAFFGQGTRLTVV.

V usage is TRBV7-8 and J usage is TRBJ1-2, with TRBD1 as a possible D gene (6 bases). The ends were cut back, 1 base at V and 5 bases at J, with 17 bases in the middle. The CDR3 sequence is 16 residues long. From germline, CDR1 is SGHVS and CDR2 FQNEAQ. The chain's CDR3 is CASSLGGQGPIYGYTF. The CDR3 region has the DNA TGTGCCAGCAGCTTAGGGGGACAAGGGCCCATTTATGGCTACACCTTC.

This clone was seen more than once but under ten times. The same CDR3 can be traced to other DNA sequences in this sample. V and J are TRBV5-1 and TRBJ1-3; D is unresolved. The CDR3 has 14 amino acids. The germline V gene encodes CDR1 SGHRS and CDR2 YFSETQ. The V end lost 2 bases, the J end lost 0 bases, and 6 bases lay between the germline ends. The CDR3 DNA reads as TGCGCCAGCAGCTTAGATGACTCTGGAAACACCATATATTTT. It codes for CASSLDDSGNTIYF.

V usage is TRBV7-2 and J usage is TRBJ2-4, with 8 bases that match TRBD1. The V gene's germline CDR1 is SGHTA and CDR2 FQGNSA. V dropped 1 base and J dropped 6; count of bases not matched to a gene: 5. The CDR3 contains 15 residues. Here the CDR3 reads CASSLVATGANIQYF. The CDR3 DNA reads as TGTGCCAGCAGCTTAGTGGCGACAGGGGCAAACATTCAGTACTTC.

The chain has TRBV7-2 and TRBJ2-7, with D perhaps assigned TRBD1 or TRBD2 (5 bases each). The CDR3 has 14 residues. With 5 bases removed from V and 0 bases from J, the gap between germline ends came to 11 bases. Germline V gene sequence: CDR1 SGHTA, CDR2 FQGNSA. As DNA, the CDR3 is TGTGCCAGCAGCCACCCCGGGACCTCCTACGAGCAGTACTTC. This encodes CASSHPGTSYEQYF.